What follows describes a single TCR beta chain. As defined, naive CD8 cells were CD45RO-negative and positively selected for CCR7, with terminally differentiated effector memory CD45RA+ cells excluded. The CDR3 is 13 amino acids. From germline, CDR1 is MNHEY and CDR2 SMNVEV (reference sequence). V was pared by 8 bases and J by 6 bases, with 8 bases of the junction left unmatched. These data are taken from a study of shared clonotypes between healthy human individuals. Assay used: immunoSEQ multiplex PCR; TCRdb lists only in-frame clones, some missing. The sample consists of around 620,000 clones, approximately 95% of them appearing once.

The rearrangement links TRBV27 to TRBJ2-3; 7 bases map to TRBD2. This receptor was identified in a woman between 25 and 40 years old in good health. Sequencing input: naive CD8+ T cells sorted from blood. The CDR3 spells CASHVLGGDTQYF. CDR3 nucleotides: TGTGCCAGCCACGTCCTCGGGGGGGATACGCAGTATTTT.